A single T cell receptor beta chain is shown here with its context. Its antigen is unknown. The record has no base qualities; no much larger clone is one base away. Peripheral blood CD8+ and CD4+ T cells from healthy donors, Susac syndrome patients and multiple sclerosis patients were profiled by high-throughput TCR beta sequencing. The healthy donors served as controls matched for age and sex. Bulk CD8+ and CD4+ T cells were purified by magnetic negative isolation, while CD8+ TEMRA cells were enriched using FACS. Blood was drawn into EDTA tubes, processed within 24 hours, and PBMCs were isolated by density gradient centrifugation. PBMCs intended for TCR sequencing were frozen in liquid nitrogen and were later thawed in a 37 degrees C water bath. Purity of sorted or isolated CD4+, CD8+ and CD8+ TEMRA cells was at least 90%. Looking up the germline V gene yields CDR1 SGHTA and CDR2 FQGNSA. Measured from the cysteine to the phenylalanine, the CDR3 is 18 residues long. Of all the DNA, just the CDR3 is kept, 54 bases in frame from base 1. Trimming costs V 1 base and J 3 bases, and their ends lie 19 bases apart.

RNA was extracted using the RNeasy kit, and roughly 0.5 to 1 microgram was reverse transcribed with random hexamers. The immunoSEQ multiplex PCR assay, covering 54 Vbeta and 13 Jbeta segments, was used to amplify TCR beta CDR3 regions. To correct PCR amplification bias, a synthetic template baseline was used for both primer optimization and computational correction. In the source study's methods: Only productive sequences were kept, with reads annotated to V, D and J genes according to IMGT and analyzed in immunoSEQ Analyzer. Clonality was calculated as one minus the Shannon entropy normalized by log2 of the number of productive unique sequences. For each patient and control, public and private clones were evaluated among the 100 most prevalent clones. Clones were defined as Susac-specific when absent from the healthy and MS cohorts, from about 970 published viral clones and from other ImmuneACCESS disease sequences. TCRdb's own reprocessing of the public reads used fastp at Q25 and MiXCR and kept productive beta chains. Every distinct CDR3 protein forms one entry, paired with its most common genes and DNA. What appears here as the V and J calls and clone size reflects TCRdb's work, not the paper's. This sample holds 150,000 to 200,000 distinct CDR3 sequences; approximately 94% were observed only once. 0.1% to 0.12% of the sample is in the top ten clones.

This entry is derived from a study of CD8 T cells in Susac syndrome (dated by TCRdb to between 2018 and 2021). Notes on the research overall: Repertoire sequencing was used to test whether CD8+ T cell activation and differentiation in Susac syndrome was antigen driven. General findings and caveats noted by the study authors: The number of individuals in the TCR sequencing and HLA analysis was recognized as being relatively small.

The chain was built from TRBV7-2 and TRBJ2-1; the D gene is perhaps TRBD1, from 6 matching bases. Sequencing input: CD4+ T cells from PBMCs. The sequence derives from a human donor in good health. In nucleotide form, the sequence is TGTGCCAGCAGCTTAGAGCCCGGAAGCAGGGGACACTACAATGAGCAGTTCTTC. Its protein reads: CASSLEPGSRGHYNEQFF. Beyond the CDR3, the reference TRBV7-2 and TRBJ2-1 genes provide the residues; the full variable domain reads: GAGVSQSPSNKVTEKGKDVELRCDPISGHTALYWYRQSLGQGLEFLIYFQGNSAPDKSGLPSDRFSAERTGGSVSTLTIQRTQQEDSAVYLCASSLEPGSRGHYNEQFFGPGTRLTVL.